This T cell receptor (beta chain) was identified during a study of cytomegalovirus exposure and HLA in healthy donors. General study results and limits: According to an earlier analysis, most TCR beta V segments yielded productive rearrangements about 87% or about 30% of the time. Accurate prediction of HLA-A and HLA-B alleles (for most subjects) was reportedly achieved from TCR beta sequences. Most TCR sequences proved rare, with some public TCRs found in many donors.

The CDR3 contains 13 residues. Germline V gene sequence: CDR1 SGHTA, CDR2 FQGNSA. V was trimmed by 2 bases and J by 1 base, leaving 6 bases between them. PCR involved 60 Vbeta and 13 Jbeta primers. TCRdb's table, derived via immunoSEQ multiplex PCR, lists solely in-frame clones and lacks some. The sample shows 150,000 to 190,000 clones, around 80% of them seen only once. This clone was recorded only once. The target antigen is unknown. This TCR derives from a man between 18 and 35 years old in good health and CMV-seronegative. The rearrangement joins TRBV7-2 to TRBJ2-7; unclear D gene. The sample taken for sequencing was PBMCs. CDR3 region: CASSLRVSYEQYF. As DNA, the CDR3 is TGTGCCAGCAGCTTACGCGTTTCCTACGAGCAGTACTTC.